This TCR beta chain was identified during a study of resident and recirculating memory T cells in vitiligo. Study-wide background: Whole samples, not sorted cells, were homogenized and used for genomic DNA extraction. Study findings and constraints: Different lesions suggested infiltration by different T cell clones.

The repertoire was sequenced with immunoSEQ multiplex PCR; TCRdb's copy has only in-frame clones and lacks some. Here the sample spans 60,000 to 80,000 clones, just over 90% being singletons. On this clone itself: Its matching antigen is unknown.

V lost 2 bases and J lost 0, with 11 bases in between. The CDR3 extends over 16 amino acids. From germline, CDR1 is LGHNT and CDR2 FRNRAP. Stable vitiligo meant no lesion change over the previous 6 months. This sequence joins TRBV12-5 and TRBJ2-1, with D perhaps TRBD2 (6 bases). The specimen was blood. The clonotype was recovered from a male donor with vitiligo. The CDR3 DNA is TGTGCTAGTGGTTTGCGTGCAGCGGGCTCCTACAATGAGCAGTTCTTC. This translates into CASGLRAAGSYNEQFF.